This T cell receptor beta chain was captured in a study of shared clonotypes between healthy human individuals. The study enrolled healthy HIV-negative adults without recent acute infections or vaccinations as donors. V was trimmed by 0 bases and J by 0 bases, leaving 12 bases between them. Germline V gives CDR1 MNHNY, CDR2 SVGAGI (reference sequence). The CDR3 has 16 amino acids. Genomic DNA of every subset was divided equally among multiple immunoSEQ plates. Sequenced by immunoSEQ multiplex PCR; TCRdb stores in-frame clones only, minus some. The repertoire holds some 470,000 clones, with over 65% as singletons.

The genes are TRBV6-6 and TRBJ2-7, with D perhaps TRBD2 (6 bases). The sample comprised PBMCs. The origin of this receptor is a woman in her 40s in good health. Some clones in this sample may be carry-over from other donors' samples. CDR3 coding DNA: TGTGCCAGCAGTTACTCTTCCGAGCGGGCCTCCTACGAGCAGTACTTC. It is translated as CASSYSSERASYEQYF.